These T cell receptor beta chains were read from a single sample in a study of post-analysis software for immune sequencing data. TCRdb ran MiXCR on the PCR reads and lists one entry per CDR3 protein. The top ten hold roughly 4.4% of the sample, which has 820,000 or so distinct CDR3 sequences, 53% seen once. Specimen: blood. The receptors were sampled from a girl aged 10 to 17 with multiple sclerosis. The CDR3 runs from the conserved cysteine through the conserved F or W. D genes are given only for firm matches. The size of a clone is reported for some rows only, either as once, few or many, or as a class for expanded clones.

J: TRBJ2-5
V: TRBV10-2
size: .
D: .
DNA: TGCGCCAGCGTTCCCCGGAACCAAGAGACCCAGTACTTC
CDR3: CASVPRNQETQYF

J: TRBJ2-3
V: TRBV5-1
size: .
D: TRBD2
DNA: TGCGCCAGCAGCTGGGCGGGGGCAGATACGCAGTATTTT
CDR3: CASSWAGADTQYF

J: TRBJ1-1
V: TRBV6-6
size: .
D: .
DNA: TGTGCCAGCATGGAGGGAGGAGGAGTCGCTTTCTTT
CDR3: CASMEGGGVAFF

J: TRBJ1-2
V: TRBV20-1
size: .
D: .
DNA: TGCAGTGCTAGGACACAGGGCCACTATGGCTACACCTTC
CDR3: CSARTQGHYGYTF

J: TRBJ2-1
V: TRBV12-5
size: .
D: TRBD2
DNA: TGTGCTAGTGGTTTGCCCAAACTACTAGCGGGAGGGTTTATTGAGCAGTTCTTC
CDR3: CASGLPKLLAGGFIEQFF

J: TRBJ2-1
V: TRBV5-1
size: .
D: TRBD1
DNA: TGCGCCAGCGGCCTGAGGACAGGACCTAACTACAATGAGCAGTTCTTC
CDR3: CASGLRTGPNYNEQFF

J: TRBJ2-2
V: TRBV29-1
size: few
D: TRBD1
DNA: TGCAGCGGCACAGGGGCCGGGGAGCTGTTTTTT
CDR3: CSGTGAGELFF

J: TRBJ2-1
V: TRBV7-9
size: .
D: TRBD2
DNA: TGTGCCAGCAGCCGCAGACTAGCGGGAGTAGAGAATGAGCAGTTCTTC
CDR3: CASSRRLAGVENEQFF

J: TRBJ2-7
V: TRBV6-1
size: .
D: .
DNA: TGTGCCAGCAGTGAGCGGCCTCCTGGGGCCGAGCAGTACTTC
CDR3: CASSERPPGAEQYF

J: TRBJ2-5
V: TRBV6-5
size: .
D: TRBD2
DNA: TGTGCCAGCAGTTACGAGAGCGGGAGGCCCCAAGAGACCCAGTACTTC
CDR3: CASSYESGRPQETQYF

J: TRBJ2-5
V: TRBV20-1
size: .
D: TRBD2
DNA: TGCAGTGCTCGAGACTTAGCGGGGGGCGGAGAGACCCAGTACTTC
CDR3: CSARDLAGGGETQYF

J: TRBJ2-7
V: TRBV7-2
size: once
D: TRBD2
DNA: TGTGCCAGCAGCTCCCTACGGGGGGACTCCTACGAGCAGTACTTC
CDR3: CASSSLRGDSYEQYF

J: TRBJ2-1
V: TRBV29-1
size: few
D: .
DNA: TGCAGCGTGGACTTTAATGAGCAGTTCTTC
CDR3: CSVDFNEQFF

J: TRBJ2-7
V: TRBV10-3
size: .
D: .
DNA: TGTGCCATCAGTGTGGCAGACCTCAGCTCCTACGAGCAGTACTTC
CDR3: CAISVADLSSYEQYF

J: TRBJ2-7
V: TRBV20-1
size: once
D: TRBD2
DNA: TGCAGTGCCCCCGGGACTAGCACCTACGAGCAGTACTTC
CDR3: CSAPGTSTYEQYF

J: TRBJ2-1
V: TRBV20-1
size: .
D: TRBD2
DNA: TGCAGTGCTAGAGATCCAATAGCGGGAGGGCCGAATGAGCAGTTCTTC
CDR3: CSARDPIAGGPNEQFF

J: TRBJ2-5
V: TRBV20-1
size: few
D: .
DNA: TGCAGTGCTAGGCCGCCCAGAGGCACCCAAGAGACCCAGTACTTC
CDR3: CSARPPRGTQETQYF

J: TRBJ2-7
V: TRBV5-1
size: few
D: .
DNA: TGCGCCAGCAGCTTCGGACAAGGGAACACCTACGAGCAGTACTTC
CDR3: CASSFGQGNTYEQYF

J: TRBJ2-5
V: TRBV27
size: .
D: .
DNA: TGTGCCGGCAGTCTTCTGTGGGCCGGGACCCAGTACTTC
CDR3: CAGSLLWAGTQYF

J: TRBJ2-7
V: TRBV6-5
size: .
D: TRBD2
DNA: TGTGCCAGCAGTTACTCGGCGTCGGGAGGTAGTCCCTACGAGCAGTACTTC
CDR3: CASSYSASGGSPYEQYF

J: TRBJ2-1
V: TRBV29-1
size: .
D: TRBD1
DNA: TGCAGCGCCAGGGGGCTCTACAACAATGGGCAGTTCTTC
CDR3: CSARGLYNNGQFF

J: TRBJ2-5
V: TRBV5-1
size: few
D: .
DNA: TGCGCCAGCAGCTTGGGAGTAGGTAGGATGGAAGAGACCCAGTACTTC
CDR3: CASSLGVGRMEETQYF

J: TRBJ2-7
V: TRBV3-1
size: .
D: TRBD2
DNA: TGTGCCAGCAGCCAGGGGGGGTCCCTCTACGAGCAGTACTTC
CDR3: CASSQGGSLYEQYF

J: TRBJ2-6
V: TRBV29-1
size: .
D: .
DNA: TGCAGCGTTGAACGGTCTGGGGCCAACGTCCTGACTTTC
CDR3: CSVERSGANVLTF

J: TRBJ1-4
V: TRBV20-1
size: .
D: .
DNA: TGCAGTGCTAACCCGGCCGGGGGGCGCCTGGGTGAAAAACTGTTTTTT
CDR3: CSANPAGGRLGEKLFF

J: TRBJ2-3
V: TRBV12-3/TRBV12-4
size: .
D: TRBD2
DNA: TGTGCCAGCAGTTTTGGGGCGGGGGGAATAACAGATACGCAGTATTTT
CDR3: CASSFGAGGITDTQYF

J: TRBJ2-1
V: TRBV20-1
size: few
D: TRBD2
DNA: TGCAGTGCCTCGGGACTAGCGGGAAACCCCAATGAGCAGTTCTTC
CDR3: CSASGLAGNPNEQFF

J: TRBJ1-2
V: TRBV5-1
size: .
D: .
DNA: TGCGCCAGCAGCCTGGAATGGGGGGACTATGGCTACACCTTC
CDR3: CASSLEWGDYGYTF

J: TRBJ2-3
V: TRBV25-1
size: few
D: TRBD2
DNA: TGTGCCAGCAGTCCTCCGGGACTAGCCCTGAGCACAGATACGCAGTATTTT
CDR3: CASSPPGLALSTDTQYF

J: TRBJ2-5
V: TRBV5-1
size: .
D: .
DNA: TGCGCCAGCAGCTCCCCGGATAGCCTAGAGACCCAGTACTTC
CDR3: CASSSPDSLETQYF

J: TRBJ2-5
V: TRBV4-1
size: .
D: .
DNA: TGCGCCAGCAGCCCACTGACAGGCCGTCTGGTGACCCAGTACTTC
CDR3: CASSPLTGRLVTQYF

J: TRBJ1-1
V: TRBV29-1
size: .
D: TRBD1
DNA: TGCAGCGTCGATACCGGGACAGCAAACACTGAAGCTTTCTTT
CDR3: CSVDTGTANTEAFF

J: TRBJ1-6
V: TRBV6-5
size: few
D: .
DNA: TGTGCCAGCAGTTCCAGGGGTTCAGAATCACCCCTCCACTTT
CDR3: CASSSRGSESPLHF

J: TRBJ1-1
V: TRBV20-1
size: .
D: TRBD1
DNA: TGCAGTGCTGGACTAAAGGGGGCCAGAACTGAAGCTTTCTTT
CDR3: CSAGLKGARTEAFF

J: TRBJ1-5
V: TRBV12-3/TRBV12-4
size: .
D: TRBD1
DNA: TGTGCCAGCACAACCGGGACAGGGGTTCAGCCCCAGCATTTT
CDR3: CASTTGTGVQPQHF

J: TRBJ1-2
V: TRBV5-1
size: .
D: .
DNA: TGTGCCAGCAGCTTAGCGGACAGCTATGGCTACACCTTC
CDR3: CASSLADSYGYTF

J: TRBJ1-5
V: TRBV12-3/TRBV12-4
size: .
D: TRBD1
DNA: TGTGCCAGCAGTTTCGGAGGGACAGGGACGAATCAGCCCCAGCATTTT
CDR3: CASSFGGTGTNQPQHF

J: TRBJ2-7
V: TRBV20-1
size: .
D: .
DNA: TGCAGTGCTCCTCGTACCCCAAGCTCCTACGAGCAGTACTTC
CDR3: CSAPRTPSSYEQYF

J: TRBJ2-5
V: TRBV5-1
size: .
D: .
DNA: TGCGCCAGCAGCTTGCACCGGGGGAGTAGAGAGACCCAGTACTTC
CDR3: CASSLHRGSRETQYF

J: TRBJ1-2
V: TRBV11-2
size: .
D: .
DNA: TGTGCCAGCAGCTCGAGGGCCGGCGGAGGTGGCTACACCTTC
CDR3: CASSSRAGGGGYTF

J: TRBJ2-7
V: TRBV20-1
size: .
D: TRBD1
DNA: TGCAGTGCTGAGGACAGGAACTCCTACGAGCAGTACTTC
CDR3: CSAEDRNSYEQYF

J: TRBJ2-2
V: TRBV29-1
size: .
D: .
DNA: TGCAGCGCCCGGACGGTACCGAACACCGGGGAGCTGTTTTTT
CDR3: CSARTVPNTGELFF